These 23 T cell receptor beta chains came from one sample sequenced in a study of OX40 agonist ivuxolimab in advanced cancers. The repertoire was sequenced with immunoSEQ multiplex PCR; TCRdb's copy has only in-frame clones and lacks some. The sample carries 55,000 to 75,000 clones, 86% recorded once. The sequences come from CD4+ or CD8+ T cells sorted from blood, collected in a trial of the OX40 agonist ivuxolimab. These receptors originate from an adult with an advanced solid tumor such as melanoma, head and neck, liver or kidney cancer.

The chain links TRBV10-3 to TRBJ2-7; no clear D. The CDR3 contains 12 residues. The ends were cut back, 8 bases at V and 0 bases at J, with 8 bases in the middle. CDR1 is ENHRY and CDR2 is SYGVKD in the germline V gene. The CDR3 protein is CAIGSFSYEQYF. The DNA of the CDR3 is TGTGCCATCGGATCCTTCTCCTACGAGCAGTACTTC.

The chain combines TRBV13 with TRBJ1-2, with D maybe TRBD1 (6 bases). The germline CDR1 and CDR2 sequences are PRHDT and FYEKMQ (reference sequence). This CDR3 has 14 amino acids. The V end lost 3 bases, the J end lost 5 bases, and 13 bases lay between the germline ends. The CDR3 bases are TGTGCCAGCAGCTTTAAGGGGGGGCATTATGGCTACACCTTC. Protein product: CASSFKGGHYGYTF.

A single count supports this clone. The chain uses TRBV10-3 and TRBJ1-3; 12 bases fit TRBD1. The germline V gene has CDR1 ENHRY and CDR2 SYGVKD. The CDR3 totals 13 residues. J was trimmed by 6 bases and V by 10 bases; bases with no gene match: 4. CDR3 loop: CATGTGGVNTIYF. As DNA, the CDR3 is TGTGCCACCGGGACAGGGGGCGTAAACACCATATATTTT.

V usage is TRBV5-8 and J usage is TRBJ1-5; no definite D call. The CDR3 has 12 residues. Trimming took off 7 bases at V and 3 bases at J, with 8 bases between the two ends. The germline V gene encodes CDR1 SGHTS and CDR2 YDEGEE. CDR3 nucleotide sequence: TGTGCCAGCCGACGGACCAATCAGCCCCAGCATTTT. It codes for CASRRTNQPQHF.

This clone was counted a single time. The rearrangement uses TRBV2 and TRBJ2-3; the D gene is possibly TRBD1 (5 bases). Germline assignment: CDR1 SNHLY and CDR2 FYNNEI. V was pared by 2 bases and J by 3 bases, with 12 bases between. This CDR3 contains 15 residues. Here the CDR3 reads CASSEQGSDTDTQYF. The DNA for the CDR3 is TGTGCCAGCAGTGAACAGGGCAGCGATACAGATACGCAGTATTTT.

The chain is built from TRBV14 and TRBJ2-6; D unclear. Trimming took 1 base from V and 4 from J, leaving 8 bases between them. Germline lookup yields CDR1 SGHDN and CDR2 FVKESK. The CDR3 spans 15 residues. The CDR3 DNA reads TGTGCCAGCAGCCAAGTCCCGTCGGGGGCCAACGTCCTGACTTTC. Translating gives CASSQVPSGANVLTF.

The chain combines TRBV4-3 with TRBJ1-4, with unresolved D. V gave up 1 base and J gave up 0 bases, with 21 bases separating them. Germline CDR1 and CDR2: LGHNA and YSLEER. The CDR3 covers 20 residues. The CDR3 here is CASSQGFTGSRRSTNEKLFF. CDR3 sequence (DNA): TGCGCCAGCAGCCAAGGATTTACGGGATCTCGTCGCTCAACTAATGAAAAACTGTTTTTT.

This chain's CDR3 is CASSFSTFSYEQYF. The CDR3 DNA is TGTGCCAGCAGCTTTTCGACATTCTCCTACGAGCAGTACTTC. The rearrangement joins TRBV7-9 to TRBJ2-7; D call uncertain. This CDR3 is built from 14 residues. Per the germline V gene, CDR1 is SEHNR and CDR2 is FQNEAQ (reference sequence). V was trimmed by 3 bases and J by 0 bases, leaving 9 bases between them.

V is TRBV4-2 and J is TRBJ2-1; D might be TRBD2 (6 bases). CDR1 is LGHNA, CDR2 YNFKEQ, per germline. CDR3 size: 14 residues. Trimming cost V 0 bases and J 14 bases, with 17 bases left between them. Written as DNA, the CDR3 is TGTGCCAGCAGCCAAGATTTGGCTAGCGAGGACAAGTTCTTC. Protein product: CASSQDLASEDKFF.

The chain is built from TRBV27 and TRBJ2-7; 9 positions match TRBD2. The CDR3 contains 15 residues. J gave up 7 bases and V 8 bases, and 15 bases lay outside the gene matches. Germline lookup yields CDR1 MNHEY and CDR2 SMNVEV (reference sequence). The CDR3 sequence: CASRPGGGRAVEQYF. The CDR3 bases are TGTGCCAGCCGCCCCGGGGGCGGGAGGGCCGTTGAGCAGTACTTC.

The chain carries TRBV18 and TRBJ1-1; 7 bases fit TRBD1. The CDR3 is made up of 17 amino acids. From germline, CDR1 is KGHSH and CDR2 LQKENI. With 4 bases clipped from V and 7 bases from J, the junction kept 18 bases outside the gene matches. The DNA for the CDR3 is TGTGCCAGCTCACTCAGACAGGGCCGAACCGTTGATGGTGAAGCTTTCTTT. Protein product: CASSLRQGRTVDGEAFF.

This chain joins TRBV19 and TRBJ1-4, with TRBD1 matching 7 bases. With V trimmed by 3 bases and J by 5 bases, 6 bases remained unmatched. Germline CDR1 is LNHDA and CDR2 is SQIVND (reference sequence). This CDR3 is 15 amino acids long. This CDR3 reads CASSIRTQGNEKLFF. The CDR3 nucleotides read TGTGCCAGTAGTATTCGGACACAGGGGAATGAAAAACTGTTTTTT. The whole variable domain, filled in from reference TRBV19 and TRBJ1-4, reads DGGITQSPKYLFRKEGQNVTLSCEQNLNHDAMYWYRQDPGQGLRLIYYSQIVNDFQKGDIAEGYSVSREKKESFPLTVTSAQKNPTAFYLCASSIRTQGNEKLFFGSGTQLSVL.

The rearrangement links TRBV29-1 to TRBJ2-7, with D perhaps TRBD2 (5 bases). V lost 4 bases and J lost 3, with 16 bases in between. Germline CDR1 and CDR2: SQVTM and ANQGSEA. CDR3 size: 14 residues. CDR3 DNA: TGCAGCGTTGGACTCGCCCATGCGGGCTACGAGCAGTACTTC. Translating it yields CSVGLAHAGYEQYF.

J is TRBJ2-5 and V is TRBV7-2; unclear D gene. Germline values: CDR1 SGHTA, CDR2 FQGNSA. V shed 0 bases and J shed 2 bases, with 7 bases lying between them. This CDR3 is 14 amino acids long. CDR3 in amino acids: CASSLAGIQETQYF. As DNA, the CDR3 is TGTGCCAGCAGCTTAGCGGGGATTCAAGAGACCCAGTACTTC.

This clone was seen a single time. V and J are TRBV11-3 and TRBJ2-7, with 8 bases matching TRBD1. The CDR3 contains 13 residues. CDR1 and CDR2 (germline): SGHNT, YENEEA. The ends lost 5 bases at V and 5 bases at J; junction bases unmatched: 5. CDR3 DNA: TGTGCCAGCAGCCACGGACAGGGCAACGAGCAGTACTTC. Its translation: CASSHGQGNEQYF.

The chain is built from TRBV11-3 and TRBJ2-2; tentatively, D is TRBD1 or TRBD2 (5 bases each). Germline loops: CDR1 SGHNT, CDR2 YENEEA. V lost 3 bases and J 4 bases, leaving 12 bases between the germline ends. This CDR3 comprises 15 residues. The CDR3 region is CASSFRAGSTGELFF. The DNA of the CDR3 is TGTGCCAGCAGCTTCCGGGCAGGGAGCACCGGGGAGCTGTTTTTT.

In its sample, this clone was seen once. The V call is TRBV28, the J call TRBJ2-6; 11 nucleotides line up with TRBD2. This CDR3 spans 16 amino acids. V shed 5 bases, J shed 2 bases, and the junction held 2 bases outside the gene matches. The germline CDR1 and CDR2 sequences are MDHEN and SYDVKM. The CDR3 bases are TGTGCCAGCAGTCTTAGCGGGAGGGCTGGGGCCAACGTCCTGACTTTC. Protein sequence: CASSLSGRAGANVLTF.

This clone was found once. The DNA for the CDR3 is TGTGCCAGCAGCTCGGACTTAACCGGGGAGCTGTTTTTT. It yields the protein CASSSDLTGELFF. This chain joins TRBV28 and TRBJ2-2, with D possibly TRBD2 on 5 matching bases. The CDR3 contains 13 residues. CDR1 is MDHEN and CDR2 is SYDVKM in the germline V gene. The V and J ends lost 6 bases and 5 bases respectively, with 10 bases between them. Together with reference TRBV28 and TRBJ2-2, the CDR3 gives the full variable domain: DVKVTQSSRYLVKRTGEKVFLECVQDMDHENMFWYRQDPGLGLRLIYFSYDVKMKEKGDIPEGYSVSREKKERFSLILESASTNQTSMYLCASSSDLTGELFFGEGSRLTVL.

This chain uses TRBV4-2 with TRBJ1-1; D possibly corresponds to TRBD1 (6 bases). V was shortened by 2 bases and J by 1 base, with 11 bases between the two germline ends. Germline CDR1 reads LGHNA; CDR2 reads YNFKEQ. This CDR3 contains 15 residues. CDR3 in DNA: TGTGCCAGCAGCCAACGGGGCAGGGGGAACACTGAAGCTTTCTTT. Translated, it gives CASSQRGRGNTEAFF.

CDR3 sequence (DNA): TGCGCCAGCAGCGTGAAAGACTCAAAAGAGACCCAGTACTTC. This codes for CASSVKDSKETQYF. V usage is TRBV5-1 and J usage is TRBJ2-5; no definite D call. From germline, CDR1 is SGHRS and CDR2 YFSETQ. The CDR3 extends over 14 amino acids. Deletions cut 4 bases from V and 3 bases from J, with 13 bases between. Combining the CDR3 with reference TRBV5-1 and TRBJ2-5 gives the whole variable domain KAGVTQTPRYLIKTRGQQVTLSCSPISGHRSVSWYQQTPGQGLQFLFEYFSETQRNKGNFPGRFSGRQFSNSRSEMNVSTLELGDSALYLCASSVKDSKETQYFGPGTRLLVL.

V is TRBV6-1 and J is TRBJ2-7; D is undetermined. This CDR3 contains 13 residues. CDR1 and CDR2 (germline): MNHNS, SASEGT. The ends were cut back, 8 bases at V and 2 bases at J, with 13 bases in the middle. Written as DNA, the CDR3 is TGTGCCAGCCGAAAGGACCCCCCCTACGAGCAGTACTTC. It translates to CASRKDPPYEQYF.

This sequence joins TRBV7-2 and TRBJ2-1, with D tentatively TRBD1 or TRBD2 (5 bases each). CDR1 is SGHTA, CDR2 FQGNSA, per germline. There are 15 residues in the CDR3. Trimming cost V 1 base and J 0 bases, with 7 bases left between them. For the CDR3, the DNA is TGTGCCAGCAGCTTAGGGGGACGCTCCTACAATGAGCAGTTCTTC. It is translated as CASSLGGRSYNEQFF.

The V call is TRBV6-5, the J call TRBJ1-5, with TRBD1 matching over 8 bases. The CDR3 consists of 13 residues. The V gene's germline CDR1 is MNHEY and CDR2 SVGAGI. V gave up 5 bases and J gave up 5 bases; unmatched junction bases: 2. Here the CDR3 reads CASSRTGHQPQHF. The CDR3, as DNA: TGTGCCAGCAGTCGGACAGGGCATCAGCCCCAGCATTTT.